Below, 30 T cell receptor beta chains from the same sample are listed, as sequenced in a study of a mutant IDH1 vaccine in newly diagnosed glioma. The time point: week 47, end of study. Each vaccine dose was 300 ug of mutant IDH1 20-mer peptide, with topical imiquimod. Sequencing was performed with immunoSEQ multiplex PCR; in TCRdb, only in-frame clones are kept and a portion is missing. The sample includes more than 30,000 clones, 80% to 95% seen only once; the top ten take about 5%. No antigens are known for them. The sequencing used PBMCs, collected from a glioma patient whose treatment included an IDH1 peptide vaccine. These receptors were collected from a middle-aged woman with glioma.

This chain connects TRBV13 to TRBJ2-6, with TRBD1 matching 7 bases. The ends lost 5 bases at V and 2 bases at J; junction bases unmatched: 15. In germline, CDR1 is PRHDT, CDR2 FYEKMQ (reference sequence). CDR3 length: 19 amino acids. CDR3 region: CASSPRDREHQTGANVLTF. CDR3 coding DNA: TGTGCCAGCAGCCCCCGGGACAGAGAACACCAGACTGGGGCCAACGTCCTGACTTTC. The full variable domain, rest sourced from reference TRBV13 and TRBJ2-6, is AAGVIQSPRHLIKEKRETATLKCYPIPRHDTVYWYQQGPGQDPQFLISFYEKMQSDKGSIPDRFSAQQFSDYHSELNMSSLELGDSALYFCASSPRDREHQTGANVLTFGAGSRLTVL.

V usage is TRBV14 and J usage is TRBJ1-4; no reliable D call. Trimming took 1 base from V and 8 from J, leaving 8 bases between them. Germline V gives CDR1 SGHDN, CDR2 FVKESK. The CDR3 length is 13 residues. The DNA of the CDR3 is TGTGCCAGCAGCCAAGGAAGGAGGGAAAAACTGTTTTTT. This encodes CASSQGRREKLFF. Full variable domain (outside the CDR3, taken from reference TRBV14 and TRBJ1-4): EAGVTQFPSHSVIEKGQTVTLRCDPISGHDNLYWYRRVMGKEIKFLLHFVKESKQDESGMPNNRFLAERTGGTYSTLKVQPAELEDSGVYFCASSQGRREKLFFGSGTQLSVL.

This chain connects TRBV5-1 to TRBJ2-5, with D possibly being TRBD2 (6 bases). Germline V gives CDR1 SGHRS, CDR2 YFSETQ. The length of the CDR3 is 14 residues. Trimming shortened V by 3 bases and J by 3 bases, and 12 bases separated the two germline ends. Written as DNA, the CDR3 is TGCGCCAGCAGCTACTCCTCGGGGGAAGAGACCCAGTACTTC. Encoded protein: CASSYSSGEETQYF.

As for this clone: The junction and the germline gene differ at one end; a read error may be behind it. The chain combines TRBV4-1 with TRBJ2-1; 7 nucleotides agree with TRBD2. The CDR3 consists of 15 residues. Germline V gene lookup returns CDR1 MGHRA and CDR2 YSYEKL. CDR3 amino acids: CTSSQGEGKLDEQFF. CDR3 DNA: TGCACCAGCAGCCAAGGGGAGGGAAAATTAGATGAGCAGTTCTTC.

The chain recombines TRBV7-2 with TRBJ1-3; D may be TRBD1 (6 bases). V was trimmed by 4 bases and J by 0 bases, leaving 13 bases between them. Germline V lookup: CDR1 SGHTA, CDR2 FQGNSA. CDR3 length: 16 residues. The CDR3 region has the DNA TGTGCCAGCAGCTCACAGGGCGTCAGCTCTGGAAACACCATATATTTT. As protein: CASSSQGVSSGNTIYF.

This chain links TRBV7-2 with TRBJ2-3, with 7 bases identical to TRBD2. The CDR3 spans 15 residues. Germline V CDR1 and CDR2: SGHTA, FQGNSA. V shed 1 base and J 6 bases; nucleotides not matched to a gene: 7. CDR3 residues: CASSLERLAPDTQYF. DNA of the CDR3: TGTGCCAGCAGCTTAGAGCGACTAGCTCCGGATACGCAGTATTTT.

V and J are TRBV4-1 and TRBJ2-7; TRBD1 is a possible D gene (6 bases). The CDR3 has 14 residues. Trimming left V 0 bases short and J 6 bases short, with 12 bases between. The germline V gene has CDR1 MGHRA and CDR2 YSYEKL. CDR3 sequence: CASSQDSGVAEQYF. For the CDR3, the DNA is TGCGCCAGCAGCCAAGATTCAGGGGTCGCCGAGCAGTACTTC.

The chain is built from TRBV6-6 and TRBJ1-4; the D is unclear. The CDR3 consists of 13 residues. CDR1 and CDR2 from the germline V gene are MNHNY and SVGAGI (reference sequence). Trimming stripped 7 bases from V and 8 bases from J, with 14 bases between. CDR3 coding DNA: TGTGCCAGCATCTCAGTAGAGGGAGAAAAACTGTTTTTT. Its translation is CASISVEGEKLFF.

This chain connects TRBV19 to TRBJ1-1; no firm D call. CDR3 length: 13 residues. The ends were cut back, 5 bases at V and 2 bases at J, with 9 bases in the middle. The germline V gene has CDR1 LNHDA and CDR2 SQIVND (reference sequence). Here the CDR3 DNA reads TGTGCCAGTAGTCTTTCCCTTAACACTGAAGCTTTCTTT. Translation: CASSLSLNTEAFF.

The rearrangement uses TRBV7-2 and TRBJ2-1; 8 nucleotides align to TRBD1. V trimming: 6 bases; J trimming: 3 bases; junction bases outside the gene matches: 4. The CDR3 is 14 residues long. Germline V gene sequence: CDR1 SGHTA, CDR2 FQGNSA. In DNA form, the CDR3 reads TGTGCCAGCAGTGGACAGGGAGACTACAATGAGCAGTTCTTC. Protein: CASSGQGDYNEQFF.

The chain is built from TRBV5-1 and TRBJ2-5, with D unclear. This CDR3 spans 14 amino acids. From germline, CDR1 is SGHRS and CDR2 YFSETQ. Trimming removed 7 bases from V and 0 bases from J, with 13 bases in between. This CDR3 reads CASATGFDQETQYF. The CDR3 DNA is TGCGCCAGCGCGACTGGTTTTGACCAAGAGACCCAGTACTTC.

V and J are TRBV2 and TRBJ2-4; 9 bases line up with TRBD1. CDR3 length: 22 residues. V lost 5 bases and J lost 2; bases outside the gene matches: 25. CDR1 SNHLY and CDR2 FYNNEI come from the germline V gene. The CDR3 DNA is TGTGCCAGCAGTCCCGGGACAGGGATCGGGACCCTCCAGTTCGGAACCAAAAACATTCAGTACTTC. Its protein product is CASSPGTGIGTLQFGTKNIQYF. Variable domain in full (rest from reference TRBV2 and TRBJ2-4): EPEVTQTPSHQVTQMGQEVILRCVPISNHLYFYWYRQILGQKVEFLVSFYNNEISEKSEIFDDQFSVERPDGSNFTLKIRSTKLEDSAMYFCASSPGTGIGTLQFGTKNIQYFGAGTRLSVL.

The CDR3 coding sequence is TGCGCCAGCAGCTCATCCGGGACAGGGAGGGACGAGCAGTACTTC. Amino acid sequence: CASSSSGTGRDEQYF. The chain carries TRBV5-1 and TRBJ2-7, with 9 bases fitting TRBD1. CDR3 length: 15 residues. Germline CDR1 and CDR2: SGHRS and YFSETQ. Unmatched junction bases numbered 9, after V lost 3 bases and J lost 5 bases.

The CDR3 DNA reads TGTGCCAGCAGCCAAAAGCAGGGAGATAATGAAAAACTGTTTTTT. Amino acids: CASSQKQGDNEKLFF. The chain carries TRBV4-2 and TRBJ1-4; D might be TRBD1 (5 bases). Trimming cost V 2 bases and J 4 bases, with 11 bases left between them. The CDR3 length is 15 residues. The V gene's germline CDR1 is LGHNA and CDR2 YNFKEQ.

The chain joins TRBV6-1 to TRBJ1-2, with unresolved D. CDR1 is MNHNS, CDR2 SASEGT, per germline. Trimming pared 2 bases from V and 4 bases from J, leaving 11 bases between. CDR3 size: 14 residues. Written as DNA, the CDR3 is TGTGCCAGCAGTGAACCCGGAAAGGCCTATGGCTACACCTTC. It translates to CASSEPGKAYGYTF.

The V and J genes are TRBV19 and TRBJ1-1; D is unclear. This CDR3 has 15 residues. Germline CDR1 LNHDA, CDR2 SQIVND (reference sequence). Deletions cut 3 bases from V and 1 base from J, with 12 bases between. CDR3 sequence: CASSMGGSRNTEAFF. The CDR3 nucleotides are TGTGCCAGTAGTATGGGAGGATCGCGGAACACTGAAGCTTTCTTT. Drawing the rest from reference TRBV19 and TRBJ1-1, the complete variable domain is DGGITQSPKYLFRKEGQNVTLSCEQNLNHDAMYWYRQDPGQGLRLIYYSQIVNDFQKGDIAEGYSVSREKKESFPLTVTSAQKNPTAFYLCASSMGGSRNTEAFFGQGTRLTVV.

The V and J genes are TRBV29-1 and TRBJ1-2, with 7 bases fitting TRBD1. The CDR3 covers 15 residues. J gave up 8 bases and V 1 base, and 13 bases lay outside the gene matches. Germline values: CDR1 SQVTM, CDR2 ANQGSEA. CDR3 protein: CSVEGSRDQGGGYTF. CDR3 nucleotide sequence: TGCAGCGTTGAAGGAAGCCGGGATCAGGGGGGCGGCTACACCTTC.

This rearrangement joins TRBV30 to TRBJ1-2; D perhaps matches TRBD1 (6 bases). CDR1 and CDR2 from the germline V gene are GTSNPN and SVGIG (reference sequence). This CDR3 spans 13 amino acids. Trimming removed 3 bases at V and 2 bases at J, with 10 bases between. In DNA form, the CDR3 reads TGTGCCTGGAGCGGGACATTCAACTATGGCTACACCTTC. Translation: CAWSGTFNYGYTF. Full variable domain (remainder filled in from reference TRBV30 and TRBJ1-2): SQTIHQWPATLVQPVGSPLSLECTVEGTSNPNLYWYRQAAGRGLQLLFYSVGIGQISSEVPQNLSASRPQDRQFILSSKKLLLSDSGFYLCAWSGTFNYGYTFGSGTRLTVV.

This clone was detected only once. The chain couples TRBV30 to TRBJ1-3, with D unresolved. The CDR3 consists of 11 residues. From germline, CDR1 is GTSNPN and CDR2 SVGIG (reference sequence). The V and J ends lost 5 bases and 4 bases respectively, with 6 bases between them. CDR3 coding DNA: TGTGCCTGGGGGTTCGGAAACACCATATATTTT. This sequence encodes CAWGFGNTIYF.

The rearrangement uses TRBV5-1 and TRBJ1-1; D gene unclear. This CDR3 has 14 residues. Trimming stripped 0 bases from V and 11 bases from J, with 17 bases between. Per the germline V gene, CDR1 is SGHRS and CDR2 is YFSETQ. The DNA for the CDR3 is TGCGCCAGCAGCTTGGAACAGTTCCAGGACCGGGCTTTCTTT. Protein: CASSLEQFQDRAFF.

This chain joins TRBV27 and TRBJ1-1; D may be TRBD1 (5 bases). Deletions cut 6 bases from V and 0 bases from J, with 11 bases between. Germline CDR1 and CDR2: MNHEY and SMNVEV (reference sequence). The CDR3 totals 14 residues. In DNA form, the CDR3 reads TGTGCCAGCAGCAAGGGGAGAATGAACACTGAAGCTTTCTTT. This encodes CASSKGRMNTEAFF.

The CDR3, as DNA: TGTGCCAGCAGTCCACAGGGGGTTGGTAATTACGAGCAGTACTTC. This sequence encodes CASSPQGVGNYEQYF. The V gene is TRBV28, the J gene TRBJ2-7; TRBD1 agrees at 8 bases. The CDR3 spans 15 residues. Germline CDR1 reads MDHEN; CDR2 reads SYDVKM. The V gene end was trimmed by 5 bases and the J gene end by 4 bases; junction bases not matched to a gene: 10.

This chain links TRBV2 with TRBJ2-7; D may be TRBD1 (5 bases). Germline loops: CDR1 SNHLY, CDR2 FYNNEI. V was pared by 3 bases and J by 8 bases, with 17 bases between. The CDR3 is 14 residues long. The CDR3 nucleotides are TGTGCCAGCAGTGATGCCTGGCAGGGTGGTAAGCAGTACTTC. Its translation: CASSDAWQGGKQYF.

The chain links TRBV2 to TRBJ1-4; D call uncertain. The V gene's germline CDR1 is SNHLY and CDR2 FYNNEI. This CDR3 has 14 residues. V dropped 5 bases and J dropped 6 bases, with 13 bases sitting between them. The CDR3 DNA sequence: TGTGCCAGCAGTAAAGGGTTCGGGGATGAAAAACTGTTTTTT. Translating it yields CASSKGFGDEKLFF.

V is TRBV28 and J is TRBJ1-4; perhaps TRBD1 as D (5 bases). Trimming removed 5 bases at V and 7 bases at J, with 17 bases between. CDR3 length: 15 amino acids. CDR1 is MDHEN, CDR2 SYDVKM, per germline. The CDR3 loop reads CASSPRGTGSEKLFF. CDR3 nucleotides: TGTGCCAGCAGTCCCCGCGGGACGGGGAGTGAAAAACTGTTTTTT.

J is TRBJ2-5 and V is TRBV7-9; 7 nucleotides line up with TRBD2. The V gene's germline CDR1 is SEHNR and CDR2 FQNEAQ (reference sequence). The V segment lost 5 bases and the J segment 2 bases; nucleotides outside the gene matches: 11. There are 16 residues in the CDR3. The CDR3 sequence is CASSPGGRGVQETQYF. CDR3 nucleotides: TGTGCCAGCAGCCCGGGGGGACGGGGGGTTCAAGAGACCCAGTACTTC.

V is TRBV2 and J is TRBJ2-1; 11 bases are shared with TRBD2. The V segment lost 3 bases and the J segment 9 bases; nucleotides outside the gene matches: 4. This CDR3 has 14 amino acids. Germline CDR1 reads SNHLY; CDR2 reads FYNNEI. The CDR3 reads CASSDTSGSGEQFF. The CDR3 DNA follows: TGTGCCAGCAGTGATACTAGCGGGAGCGGTGAGCAGTTCTTC.

The genes are TRBV20-1 and TRBJ2-1; D not certain. Germline V gene data show CDR1 as DFQATT and CDR2 as SNEGSKA (reference sequence). The ends were cut back, 3 bases at V and 7 bases at J, with 7 bases in the middle. This CDR3 has 11 amino acids. For the CDR3, the DNA is TGCAGTGCTAGTGAACATAATGAGCAGTTCTTC. Protein: CSASEHNEQFF.

This chain connects TRBV13 to TRBJ1-2, with TRBD1 as a possible D gene (6 bases). CDR3 length equals 11 residues. CDR1 is PRHDT and CDR2 is FYEKMQ in the germline V gene (reference sequence). The germline V and J ends were trimmed by 4 bases and 8 bases, with 8 bases remaining between them. CDR3: CASSSGTGYTF. CDR3 coding DNA: TGTGCCAGCAGCTCCGGGACAGGCTACACCTTC.

The chain combines TRBV5-1 with TRBJ2-7; a weak D match, TRBD1 (6 bases). The CDR3 is 14 residues long. Looked up from germline, CDR1 is SGHRS and CDR2 is YFSETQ. Trimming took 4 bases from V and 2 from J, leaving 13 bases between them. The CDR3 region is CASSQTGTPYEQYF. In DNA, the CDR3 is TGCGCCAGCAGCCAAACAGGGACCCCCTACGAGCAGTACTTC.